Listed below are T cell receptor beta chains from one sample, sequenced in a study of T cell responses to AZD1222 COVID-19 vaccine. Libraries were prepared by immunoSEQ multiplex PCR; TCRdb keeps only in-frame clonotypes and omits some of them. The sample contains tens of thousands of clones, 75% to 90% of which appear only once. The material was peripheral blood, obtained on day 0 of AZD1222 vaccination. The receptors were sampled from an adult in good health. CDR3s include the opening cysteine and the closing phenylalanine or tryptophan. D genes are given only for firm matches. Clone size is shown for a subset of rows, as once, few, many or a class of expanded clone.

TRBV12-3/TRBV12-4,-,-,TRBJ2-2,TGTGCCAGCAGTTTAGAACGCACCGGGGAGCTGTTTTTT,CASSLERTGELFF
TRBV11-2,-,few,TRBJ2-7,TGTGCCAGCAGCGCTTGGACAGAGCAGTACTTC,CASSAWTEQYF
TRBV11-1,-,-,TRBJ2-3,TGTGCCAGCAGCTTCGGGGCAGATACGCAGTATTTT,CASSFGADTQYF
TRBV24-1,-,-,TRBJ2-7,TGTGCCACCAGTGATCAACAGGGTTCCTACGAGCAGTACTTC,CATSDQQGSYEQYF
TRBV29-1,TRBD1,-,TRBJ2-5,TGCAGCGTTGAATCCGGGACAGGGGAGACCCAGTACTTC,CSVESGTGETQYF
TRBV28,-,once,TRBJ2-5,TGTGCCAGCAGTCCAGGGGTGAAGACCCAGTACTTC,CASSPGVKTQYF
TRBV30,TRBD1,-,TRBJ2-2,TGTGCTTTACAGGGGGGGAACACCGGGGAGCTGTTTTTT,CALQGGNTGELFF
TRBV20-1,-,-,TRBJ2-7,TGCAGTGCCGGGACCGGCGAGCAGTACTTC,CSAGTGEQYF
TRBV19,-,-,TRBJ2-1,TGTGCCAGTAGTCAGGGTCAAAACAATGAGCAGTTCTTC,CASSQGQNNEQFF
TRBV28,-,-,TRBJ2-7,TGTGCCAGCAGCCACGGGACCGAGCAGTACTTC,CASSHGTEQYF
TRBV2,TRBD1,-,TRBJ2-1,TGTGCCAGCAGGGGTACAGGGGACCACAATGAGCAGTTCTTC,CASRGTGDHNEQFF
TRBV28,TRBD1,-,TRBJ1-5,TGTGCCAGCAGTTCCTTCTGGACAGGGGTCAATCAGCCCCAGCATTTT,CASSSFWTGVNQPQHF